These 3 T cell receptor beta chains were sequenced from one sample in a study of CD8 T cells in ankylosing spondylitis. TCRdb re-called the 5' RACE reads through MiXCR, storing one row per CDR3 protein. The profile shows around 300,000 distinct CDR3 sequences, around 21% of them singletons. The sample taken for sequencing was blood, either unsorted or a sorted T cell fraction (not recorded which). Every receptor here comes from a female donor with ankylosing spondylitis or in good health (not recorded which).

This rearrangement joins TRBV19 to TRBJ1-2; D is uncertain. V shed 7 bases and J shed 2 bases, with 14 bases lying between them. Germline V gene data show CDR1 as LNHDA and CDR2 as SQIVND (reference sequence). This CDR3 spans 14 amino acids. This CDR3 is CASKISVVNYGYTF. CDR3 DNA sequence: TGTGCCAGTAAGATCTCGGTAGTCAACTATGGCTACACCTTC.

This sequence joins TRBV10-3 and TRBJ2-1, with TRBD2 matching over 10 bases. The CDR3 consists of 15 residues. With 11 bases clipped from V and 5 bases from J, the junction kept 12 bases outside the gene matches. Germline V CDR1 and CDR2: ENHRY, SYGVKD. For the CDR3, the DNA is TGTGCCCAATCGAGGGGAGCGGGAGGGGACAATGAGCAGTTCTTC. Residues: CAQSRGAGGDNEQFF.

This clonotype has just a few counts. The chain couples TRBV7-2 to TRBJ1-1; D unresolved. CDR1 is SGHTA, CDR2 FQGNSA, per germline. V shed 2 bases and J shed 1 base, with 8 bases lying between them. This CDR3 spans 14 amino acids. CDR3: CASSLSYSNTEAFF. In DNA, the CDR3 is TGTGCCAGCAGCTTATCGTATTCGAACACTGAAGCTTTCTTT.